This T cell receptor (beta chain) emerged from a study of long-term antiretroviral therapy in people with HIV. Comments on this clone: Its antigen is unknown. At one end the junction does not follow the germline gene, possibly because of a read error.

Findings and caveats of the study: Control repertoires displayed wider CDR3 length ranges than the HIV repertoires. On ART adherence, viral resistance or therapy changes, no data were available. Collection of the blood, which took place between the mid-2000s and the late 2010s, possibly occurred under older ART regimens. In samples taken after ART, diversity increased but remained below transplant donor control levels.

The libraries were made with immunoSEQ v3.0 at survey level. Using immunoSEQ multiplex PCR, the repertoire was profiled, and TCRdb retains in-frame clones only, with some absent. The repertoire includes fewer than 45,000 clones, 90% to 95% of them detected once, and less than 3% sits in the top ten. This CDR3 contains 17 residues. The germline CDR1 and CDR2 sequences are MNHEY and SMNVEV (reference sequence). The TCR sequence derives from a woman aged 45-60 years with HIV. The gene calls are TRBV27 and TRBJ1-5; 8 bases fit TRBD1. This material consisted of unsorted PBMCs, taken 3.7 years after starting antiretroviral therapy. The CDR3 region is CASSPLPDREENQPQHF. The CDR3 nucleotides read TGTGCCAGCAGTCCCCTCCCGGACAGGGAAGAAAATCAGCCTCAGCATTTT.